The source of this TCR beta chain is a study of early T cells in non-severe SARS-CoV-2 infection. At the level of the study: Sequenced bulk RNA came from whole blood that was unsorted, and chains were unpaired. Overall study findings and caveats: The study's VDJdb matching favored anti-spike CD8 responses and missed private and CD4 specificities.

Tagging with unique molecular identifiers was applied to individual cDNA molecules. TCRdb used MiXCR to reprocess the 5' RACE reads, holding one entry per CDR3 protein. The sample has over 20,000 distinct CDR3 sequences, less than 5% seen once. This clonotype was detected many times. Its antigen is not identified. V shed 5 bases, J shed 2 bases, and the junction held 6 bases outside the gene matches. This CDR3 region has 15 residues. Germline assignment: CDR1 LGHDT and CDR2 YNNKEL (reference sequence). The receptor comes from an adult who was a healthcare worker with PCR-confirmed SARS-CoV-2 infection or an uninfected control (not recorded which). Sequenced sample: whole blood. This chain connects TRBV3-1 to TRBJ2-1, with TRBD2 matching 7 bases. CDR3 residues: CASSSGTITYNEQFF. The CDR3 region has the DNA TGTGCCAGCAGCTCCGGGACTATAACCTACAATGAGCAGTTCTTC.